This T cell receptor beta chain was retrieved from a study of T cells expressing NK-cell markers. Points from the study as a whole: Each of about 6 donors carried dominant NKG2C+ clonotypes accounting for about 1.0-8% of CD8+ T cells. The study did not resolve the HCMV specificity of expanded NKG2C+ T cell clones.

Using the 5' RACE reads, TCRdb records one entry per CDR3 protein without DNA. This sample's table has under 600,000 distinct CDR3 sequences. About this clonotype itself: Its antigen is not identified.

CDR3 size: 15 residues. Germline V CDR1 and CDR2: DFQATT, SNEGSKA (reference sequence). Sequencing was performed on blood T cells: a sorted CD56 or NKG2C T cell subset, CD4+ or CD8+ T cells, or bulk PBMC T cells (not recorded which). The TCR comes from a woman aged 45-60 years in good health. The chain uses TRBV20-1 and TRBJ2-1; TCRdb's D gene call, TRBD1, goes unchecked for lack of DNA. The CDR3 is CSANRGGRLANEQFF.